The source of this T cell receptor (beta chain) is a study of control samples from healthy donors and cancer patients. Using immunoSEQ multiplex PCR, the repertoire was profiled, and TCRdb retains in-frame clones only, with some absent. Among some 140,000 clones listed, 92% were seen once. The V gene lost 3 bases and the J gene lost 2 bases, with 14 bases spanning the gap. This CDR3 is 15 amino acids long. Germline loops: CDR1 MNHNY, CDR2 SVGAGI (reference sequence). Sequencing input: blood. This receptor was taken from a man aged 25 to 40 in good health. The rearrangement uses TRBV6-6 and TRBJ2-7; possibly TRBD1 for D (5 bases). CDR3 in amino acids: CASSYGQGVPYEQYF. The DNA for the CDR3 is TGTGCCAGCAGTTATGGTCAGGGTGTACCCTACGAGCAGTACTTC.